The next 17 T cell receptor beta chains were all read from a single sample in a study of shared clonotypes between healthy human individuals. Some clones are missing from TCRdb's copy, which holds only in-frame ones; the method was immunoSEQ multiplex PCR. The data contain approximately 2,000,000 clones, roughly 93% of them seen just once; the ten biggest clones take up around 1.8%. Only CD45RO-negative cells positively selected for CCR7 counted as naive CD8 cells, so terminally differentiated effector memory CD45RA+ cells were excluded. The sequenced sample consisted of naive CD8+ T cells from PBMCs. These receptors were taken from a man aged 18 to 29 in good health. Some clones in this sample may be carry-over from other donors' samples.

V and J are TRBV19 and TRBJ2-2; D is perhaps TRBD1 (5 bases). Germline lookup yields CDR1 LNHDA and CDR2 SQIVND (reference sequence). This CDR3 is built from 15 residues. The V and J ends lost 3 bases and 0 bases respectively, with 8 bases between them. The CDR3 region has the DNA TGTGCCAGTAGTATGATCAGGGCGAACACCGGGGAGCTGTTTTTT. Residues: CASSMIRANTGELFF.

The chain uses TRBV28 and TRBJ2-1, with D possibly being TRBD1 or TRBD2 (7 bases each). The V end was cut by 5 bases, the J end by 7 bases, with 15 bases between. CDR3 length: 14 residues. Per germline, CDR1 MDHEN and CDR2 SYDVKM. In nucleotides, the CDR3 is TGTGCCAGCAGTCAGCAGGGGGAGGGAAATGAGCAGTTCTTC. It encodes CASSQQGEGNEQFF.

This rearrangement joins TRBV27 to TRBJ2-3; 7 nucleotides align to TRBD2. Germline values: CDR1 MNHEY, CDR2 SMNVEV (reference sequence). This CDR3 has 15 amino acids. V dropped 6 bases and J dropped 0; count of bases not matched to a gene: 6. The CDR3 sequence is CASSPTSVSTDTQYF. DNA for the CDR3: TGTGCCAGCAGCCCCACTAGCGTTAGCACAGATACGCAGTATTTT.

The chain couples TRBV7-9 to TRBJ2-1; 8 bases are shared with TRBD2. Unmatched junction bases numbered 8, after V lost 0 bases and J lost 1 base. This CDR3 spans 18 amino acids. CDR1 is SEHNR and CDR2 is FQNEAQ in the germline V gene (reference sequence). In nucleotides, the CDR3 is TGTGCCAGCAGCTTAGCTGGGCTACTAGCGGAATCCTACAATGAGCAGTTCTTC. It encodes CASSLAGLLAESYNEQFF.

This clone has just one count. The chain is built from TRBV25-1 and TRBJ2-5; 7 bases are a match to TRBD2. The J call may be incorrect, as the DNA end agrees better with TRBJ2-7. Germline V gives CDR1 MGHDK, CDR2 SYGVNS. The CDR3 runs 15 residues. The CDR3 nucleotides are TGTGCCAGCAGTGAATGGGGAGGACTAGGGTACGAGCAGTACTTC. Its protein product is CASSEWGGLGYEQYF.

This chain joins TRBV5-4 and TRBJ2-1; no reliable D call. The CDR3 extends over 14 amino acids. In germline, CDR1 is SGHNT, CDR2 YYREEE (reference sequence). V lost 4 bases and J 1 base, leaving 9 bases between the germline ends. The CDR3 region has the DNA TGTGCCAGCAGCCAGGTCCATTCCTACAATGAGCAGTTCTTC. Translation gives CASSQVHSYNEQFF.

V gene TRBV7-9 combines with J gene TRBJ1-5; possible D gene TRBD1, 5 bases. V lost 3 bases and J lost 1, with 10 bases in between. The V gene's germline CDR1 is SEHNR and CDR2 FQNEAQ (reference sequence). This CDR3 is built from 15 residues. CDR3 nucleotides: TGTGCCAGCAGCTTCGGGACTCTCAGCAATCAGCCCCAGCATTTT. Its protein is CASSFGTLSNQPQHF.

The chain is built from TRBV27 and TRBJ1-6; D ambiguous. CDR3 length: 11 amino acids. The V end was cut by 7 bases, the J end by 9 bases, with 7 bases between. The germline CDR1 and CDR2 sequences are MNHEY and SMNVEV (reference sequence). The CDR3 is CASTPASPLHF. Written as DNA, the CDR3 is TGTGCCAGCACCCCTGCTTCACCCCTCCACTTT.

The chain recombines TRBV5-1 with TRBJ2-1; 10 bases are shared with TRBD2. Germline CDR1 reads SGHRS; CDR2 reads YFSETQ. This CDR3 has 15 residues. The ends lost 1 base at V and 9 bases at J; junction bases unmatched: 7. The CDR3 region is CASSLLGLAIGEQFF. The CDR3 bases are TGCGCCAGCAGCTTGCTGGGACTAGCGATAGGTGAGCAGTTCTTC.

The chain joins TRBV6-1 to TRBJ1-2; 7 bases are shared with TRBD1. This CDR3 comprises 15 residues. J gave up 4 bases and V 5 bases, and 10 bases lay outside the gene matches. Germline CDR1 and CDR2: MNHNS and SASEGT. CDR3 in DNA: TGTGCCAGCAGTACCCGACAGGGATGGGGCTATGGCTACACCTTC. This encodes CASSTRQGWGYGYTF.

The J gene is TRBJ1-5, the V gene TRBV28; 8 bases map to TRBD1. Germline CDR1 and CDR2: MDHEN and SYDVKM. J gave up 2 bases and V 3 bases, and 9 bases lay outside the gene matches. CDR3 length: 17 amino acids. In nucleotides, the CDR3 is TGTGCCAGCAGTTTTTCCAGGGGGCGGGATGGCAATCAGCCCCAGCATTTT. Protein sequence: CASSFSRGRDGNQPQHF.

The chain employs TRBV27 and TRBJ2-7, with D tentatively TRBD2 (6 bases). Germline CDR1 and CDR2: MNHEY and SMNVEV (reference sequence). The V and J ends lost 2 bases and 0 bases respectively, with 14 bases between them. The CDR3 runs 16 residues. The CDR3 loop reads CASSLRRGGSSYEQYF. The CDR3 DNA sequence: TGTGCCAGCAGTTTACGTAGGGGAGGTAGCTCCTACGAGCAGTACTTC.

This chain connects TRBV7-9 to TRBJ2-7, with D maybe TRBD1 (5 bases). CDR3 length equals 14 residues. Germline loops: CDR1 SEHNR, CDR2 FQNEAQ (reference sequence). V was pared by 5 bases and J by 4 bases, with 15 bases between. The CDR3 region is CASSPDRIPYEQYF. Written as DNA, the CDR3 is TGTGCCAGCAGCCCAGACAGAATTCCTTACGAGCAGTACTTC.

The chain uses TRBV9 and TRBJ2-2; the D gene is possibly TRBD1 (6 bases). The CDR3 contains 17 residues. V lost 0 bases and J 4 bases, leaving 16 bases between the germline ends. CDR1 and CDR2 (germline): SGDLS, YYNGEE. The CDR3 coding sequence is TGTGCCAGCAGCGTAGTGGCGGCAGGGGCACTCACCGGGGAGCTGTTTTTT. It codes for CASSVVAAGALTGELFF.

This clone has a single count. The genes are TRBV28 and TRBJ1-2, with TRBD1 identical over 10 bases. V trimming: 6 bases; J trimming: 6 bases; junction bases outside the gene matches: 10. This CDR3 has 15 residues. The germline V gene has CDR1 MDHEN and CDR2 SYDVKM. For the CDR3, the DNA is TGTGCCAGCAGACCTACGACAGGGGGCGCGAATGGCTACACCTTC. It specifies CASRPTTGGANGYTF.

The V call is TRBV11-1, the J call TRBJ1-1; tentative D call: TRBD1 (6 bases). In germline, CDR1 is SGHAT, CDR2 FQDESV (reference sequence). The CDR3 is 13 residues long. Deletions cut 3 bases from V and 7 bases from J, with 12 bases between. For the CDR3, the DNA is TGTGCCAGCAGCTTCAGGGGTTTTCTTGAAGCTTTCTTT. Its translation: CASSFRGFLEAFF.

The chain recombines TRBV7-9 with TRBJ2-3; D assignment may be TRBD1 or TRBD2 (5 bases each). CDR3 length: 15 amino acids. Germline V lookup: CDR1 SEHNR, CDR2 FQNEAQ (reference sequence). V lost 5 bases, J lost 5 bases, and 17 bases lay in between. The CDR3 DNA reads as TGTGCCAGCAGCAACGTCGAGGGGACCAAAGATACGCAGTATTTT. Translated, it gives CASSNVEGTKDTQYF.